A single sample is the source of the 27 T cell receptor beta chains below, sequenced in a study of CD8 T cells in ankylosing spondylitis. TCRdb itself ran the 5' RACE reads through MiXCR, one entry per CDR3 protein. The repertoire holds around 120,000 distinct CDR3 sequences, with roughly an eighth as singletons. Material for sequencing was blood, either unsorted or a sorted T cell fraction (not recorded which). These receptors all stem from a female donor with ankylosing spondylitis or in good health (not recorded which).

This clonotype was detected a few times. This chain uses TRBV15 with TRBJ2-3, with D perhaps being TRBD1 or TRBD2 (6 bases each). V was trimmed by 0 bases and J by 3 bases, leaving 13 bases between them. Germline V gives CDR1 LNHNV, CDR2 YYDKDF (reference sequence). The CDR3 consists of 16 residues. CDR3 nucleotide sequence: TGTGCCACCAGCAGAGAATTTGGGGGGCGTACAGATACGCAGTATTTT. Translating gives CATSREFGGRTDTQYF.

This clonotype was seen at least ten times. The J gene is TRBJ1-3, the V gene TRBV11-2; 9 bases line up with TRBD1. Germline-derived CDR1 and CDR2 are SGHAT and FQNNGV. CDR3 length equals 14 residues. V trimming: 7 bases; J trimming: 5 bases; junction bases outside the gene matches: 6. CDR3 protein: CASTYGTGRNTIYF. The CDR3 bases are TGTGCCAGCACCTACGGGACAGGGCGAAACACCATATATTTT.

This clonotype was counted ten times or more. The V call is TRBV20-1, the J call TRBJ2-1; 10 nucleotides agree with TRBD2. This CDR3 contains 15 residues. Losses at the gene ends were 4 bases for V and 6 bases for J; bases not matched to a gene: 9. Germline V gene data show CDR1 as DFQATT and CDR2 as SNEGSKA (reference sequence). The CDR3 is CSAILERGGFNEQFF. The DNA for the CDR3 is TGCAGTGCTATTCTGGAGCGGGGGGGCTTCAATGAGCAGTTCTTC.

Points on this clonotype: A read error may be the cause here, since a much bigger clone is one base away. This chain uses TRBV20-1 with TRBJ2-5; the D is unclear. The CDR3 is 15 amino acids. V lost 3 bases, J lost 5 bases, and 19 bases lay in between. Looked up from germline, CDR1 is DFQATT and CDR2 is SNEGSKA (reference sequence). CDR3 residues: CSASRSPPRMETQYF. The CDR3 nucleotides read TGCAGTGCTAGCAGGAGCCCACCCAGGATGGAGACCCAGTACTTC.

J is TRBJ1-2 and V is TRBV12-3 or TRBV12-4, with 7 bases identical to TRBD1. V lost 6 bases and J lost 4; bases outside the gene matches: 5. The CDR3 sequence is 13 residues long. The chain's CDR3 is CASRFQGGYGYTF. The DNA of the CDR3 is TGTGCCAGCAGGTTCCAGGGGGGCTATGGCTACACCTTC.

Points on this clonotype: This may be a read error, as it is one base from a much larger clone. The genes are TRBV6-6 and TRBJ2-4, with 8 bases identical to TRBD2. Germline CDR1 MNHNY, CDR2 SVGAGI (reference sequence). This CDR3 spans 12 amino acids. Losses at the gene ends were 4 bases for V and 12 bases for J; bases not matched to a gene: 5. The CDR3 reads CASSLLADSQYF. The CDR3 bases are TGTGCCAGCAGTTTACTAGCGGACAGTCAGTACTTC.

In regard to this clonotype: A single base separates this from a much larger clone, so it may be a read error. This chain joins TRBV5-1 and TRBJ2-3; 8 bases match TRBD2. This CDR3 contains 15 residues. The ends lost 4 bases at V and 3 bases at J; junction bases unmatched: 7. Per germline, CDR1 SGHRS and CDR2 YFSETQ. The CDR3 bases are TGCGCCAGCAGCCCAGGACGGGAGGGGACAGATACGCAGTATTTT. Translated: CASSPGREGTDTQYF.

The V gene is TRBV20-1, the J gene TRBJ2-3; D is undetermined. The V and J ends lost 1 base and 2 bases respectively, with 7 bases between them. Germline CDR1 DFQATT, CDR2 SNEGSKA (reference sequence). The CDR3 is made up of 13 amino acids. CDR3 amino acids: CSARADPTDTQYF. The CDR3 nucleotides are TGCAGTGCTAGAGCGGACCCCACAGATACGCAGTATTTT.

The rearrangement joins TRBV18 to TRBJ2-3; perhaps TRBD2 as D (6 bases). V lost 6 bases, J lost 4 bases, and 14 bases lay in between. The CDR3 has 14 amino acids. Germline assignment: CDR1 KGHSH and CDR2 LQKENI. The CDR3 DNA reads TGTGCCAGCTCTCCGGGACTCTCTGCAGATACGCAGTATTTT. This translates into CASSPGLSADTQYF.

The chain has TRBV5-6 and TRBJ2-1, with a tentative D call TRBD1 (6 bases). CDR3 length: 13 residues. V lost 2 bases to trimming and J lost 8 bases, with 11 bases between them. Germline values: CDR1 SGHDT, CDR2 YYEEEE. CDR3 bases: TGTGCCAGCAGCTTTTCATCAGGGGATGAGCAGTTCTTC. This sequence encodes CASSFSSGDEQFF.

This clonotype occurred once. This clone may be a read error of a much larger clone one base away. Since no conserved phenylalanine or tryptophan closes the CDR3, a read error is the likely cause. This chain connects TRBV29-1 to TRBJ2-3, with D uncertain. Trimming removed 7 bases at V and 7 bases at J, with 9 bases between. CDR3 size: 10 residues. Germline V CDR1 and CDR2: SQVTM, ANQGSEA. CDR3 coding DNA: TGCAGCGCCACCGACTATACGCAGTATTTA. This codes for CSATDYTQYL.

This clonotype occurred many times. The chain uses TRBV7-6 and TRBJ2-3; TRBD2 matches at 10 bases. J gave up 5 bases and V 2 bases, and 4 bases lay outside the gene matches. Germline V gene sequence: CDR1 SGHVS, CDR2 FNYEAQ. The CDR3 spans 15 residues. DNA of the CDR3: TGTGCCAGCAGCTTACTAGCGGGGGCCGTAGATACGCAGTATTTT. This sequence encodes CASSLLAGAVDTQYF.

This clonotype was picked up a small number of times. The chain employs TRBV13 and TRBJ2-7, with D perhaps matching TRBD2 (5 bases). The CDR3 is made up of 15 amino acids. Between the trimmed V and J ends, which lost 4 bases and 3 bases, there was a span of 16 bases. The germline V gene encodes CDR1 PRHDT and CDR2 FYEKMQ (reference sequence). The CDR3 coding sequence is TGTGCCAGCAGCTCTCCCGGGATCGGAGTCTACGAGCAGTACTTC. Its protein product is CASSSPGIGVYEQYF. The full variable domain, its missing parts supplied by reference TRBV13 and TRBJ2-7, is AAGVIQSPRHLIKEKRETATLKCYPIPRHDTVYWYQQGPGQDPQFLISFYEKMQSDKGSIPDRFSAQQFSDYHSELNMSSLELGDSALYFCASSSPGIGVYEQYFGPGTRLTVT.

This clonotype was seen more than once but under ten times. The genes are TRBV5-5 and TRBJ1-2; D is unclear. V lost 0 bases and J 4 bases, leaving 13 bases between the germline ends. The CDR3 sequence is 15 residues long. Germline CDR1 reads SGHKS; CDR2 reads YYEKEE (reference sequence). The CDR3 reads CASSLGLQSPYGYTF. CDR3 DNA sequence: TGTGCCAGCAGCTTGGGATTACAGTCGCCCTATGGCTACACCTTC.

The V gene is TRBV5-1, the J gene TRBJ2-7, with D uncertain. Trimming took 3 bases from V and 2 from J, leaving 12 bases between them. Germline V gene data show CDR1 as SGHRS and CDR2 as YFSETQ. The CDR3 has 14 residues. CDR3: CASSSDPGPYEQYF. CDR3 in DNA: TGCGCCAGCAGCTCTGACCCAGGCCCCTACGAGCAGTACTTC.

This clonotype was seen many times. This chain joins TRBV20-1 and TRBJ2-7, with TRBD1 as a possible D gene (6 bases). The CDR3 has 14 amino acids. CDR1 is DFQATT, CDR2 SNEGSKA, per germline (reference sequence). V was clipped by 6 bases and J by 2 bases, with 17 bases between them. In nucleotides, the CDR3 is TGCAGTGCGAAACGGGACAATTGGGCCTACGAGCAGTACTTC. Amino acid sequence: CSAKRDNWAYEQYF.

The CDR3 here is CAISGGGTRQSTEAFF. The CDR3 coding sequence is TGTGCCATCAGTGGTGGGGGGACGCGACAGAGCACTGAAGCTTTCTTT. This sequence joins TRBV10-3 and TRBJ1-1, with D tentatively TRBD1 (5 bases). Germline CDR1 is ENHRY and CDR2 is SYGVKD. The CDR3 sequence is 16 residues long. Trimming shortened V by 4 bases and J by 4 bases, and 19 bases separated the two germline ends.

This clonotype was counted many times. The V call is TRBV12-3 or TRBV12-4, the J call TRBJ1-2; 9 bases align to TRBD1. This CDR3 spans 13 amino acids. V gave up 5 bases and J gave up 8 bases; unmatched junction bases: 6. CDR3 in amino acids: CASSGGQGRGYTF. The CDR3 DNA sequence: TGTGCCAGCAGTGGAGGACAGGGGAGAGGCTACACCTTC.

There are many counts of this clonotype. The CDR3 is CSASQNTGELFF. In DNA form, the CDR3 reads TGCAGTGCTAGTCAGAACACCGGGGAGCTGTTTTTT. The gene calls are TRBV20-1 and TRBJ2-2; D gene ambiguous. The CDR3 has 12 residues. Trimming removed 3 bases at V and 1 base at J, with 3 bases between. Germline CDR1 and CDR2: DFQATT and SNEGSKA (reference sequence).

The rearrangement links TRBV12-3 or TRBV12-4 to TRBJ2-3, with a weak D call TRBD2 (7 bases). Trimming took 4 bases from V and 0 from J, leaving 14 bases between them. The CDR3 runs 16 residues. The CDR3 sequence is CASSSGGRASTDTQYF. Here the CDR3 DNA reads TGTGCCAGCAGTTCCGGGGGGCGGGCTAGCACAGATACGCAGTATTTT.

This chain connects TRBV20-1 to TRBJ2-1; D unclear. V was trimmed by 1 base and J by 7 bases, leaving 17 bases between them. CDR3 length: 15 amino acids. Germline-derived CDR1 and CDR2 are DFQATT and SNEGSKA (reference sequence). CDR3 DNA sequence: TGCAGTGCTAGAGTATCTAGTATGGATTATAATGAGCAGTTCTTC. Translation gives CSARVSSMDYNEQFF.

This clonotype was seen only a few times. This chain links TRBV2 with TRBJ2-1; D is ambiguous. V gave up 2 bases and J gave up 3 bases, with 5 bases separating them. CDR1 is SNHLY and CDR2 is FYNNEI in the germline V gene. The CDR3 is made up of 13 amino acids. CDR3 loop: CASSEPFYNEQFF. The CDR3 DNA reads as TGTGCCAGCAGTGAACCTTTCTACAATGAGCAGTTCTTC.

This chain links TRBV5-1 with TRBJ2-5, with D possibly matching TRBD1 (5 bases). Looked up from germline, CDR1 is SGHRS and CDR2 is YFSETQ. This CDR3 is built from 16 residues. Trimming took 0 bases from V and 1 from J, leaving 13 bases between them. The CDR3 coding sequence is TGCGCCAGCAGCTTGGGACCTCAGGGATCCCAAGAGACCCAGTACTTC. Translated, it gives CASSLGPQGSQETQYF.

This clonotype was seen many times. V usage is TRBV9 and J usage is TRBJ1-4; D is uncertain. This CDR3 is 13 amino acids long. Germline CDR1 is SGDLS and CDR2 is YYNGEE. V was trimmed by 4 bases and J by 0 bases, leaving 4 bases between them. CDR3 bases: TGTGCCAGCAGCCCCCCAACTAATGAAAAACTGTTTTTT. Translating gives CASSPPTNEKLFF. The variable domain in full, with the rest retrieved from reference TRBV9 and TRBJ1-4, is DSGVTQTPKHLITATGQRVTLRCSPRSGDLSVYWYQQSLDQGLQFLIQYYNGEERAKGNILERFSAQQFPDLHSELNLSSLELGDSALYFCASSPPTNEKLFFGSGTQLSVL.

This clonotype has a handful of counts. The rearrangement uses TRBV20-1 and TRBJ1-1; no firm D call. Germline V CDR1 and CDR2: DFQATT, SNEGSKA (reference sequence). The CDR3 has 12 amino acids. V shed 4 bases and J shed 3 bases, with 9 bases lying between them. DNA for the CDR3: TGCAGTGCTACAAAAGCGGACACTGAAGCTTTCTTT. Its protein is CSATKADTEAFF.

This clonotype was counted only a few times. The chain recombines TRBV25-1 with TRBJ2-7; D is unclear. The V gene's germline CDR1 is MGHDK and CDR2 SYGVNS. The CDR3 sequence is 11 residues long. V lost 4 bases and J lost 6, with 7 bases in between. DNA of the CDR3: TGTGCCAGCAGTGTTTCCACCGAGCAGTACTTC. Its protein is CASSVSTEQYF.

This clonotype was recorded at least ten times. The rearrangement joins TRBV6-1 to TRBJ1-3; 11 bases line up with TRBD1. V gave up 6 bases and J gave up 7 bases; unmatched junction bases: 14. Germline V gene sequence: CDR1 MNHNS, CDR2 SASEGT. This CDR3 region has 17 residues. The CDR3 DNA sequence: TGTGCCAGCAGGGACGCCGCGGCGGGACAGGGGGGGAACACCATATATTTT. It yields the protein CASRDAAAGQGGNTIYF.